These 14 T cell receptor beta chains were all obtained from the same sample, sequenced in a study of read filtering for tumor transcriptome and immune sequencing (TCRdb year 2020). For sequencing, an Illumina HiSeq 4000 was employed. The Immunoverse kit was used to build TCR libraries from roughly 0.4 ug RNA, with molecular barcoded adaptors covering alpha/delta and beta/gamma chains. The raw public reads went through TCRdb reprocessing: fastp at Q25, MiXCR clone calling, in-frame beta chains kept. Rows matching on CDR3 protein sequence are summarized as one entry with the most common DNA and genes. Present in this sample are about 62,000 distinct CDR3 sequences, roughly 19% of which were seen just once. The ten largest clones add up to roughly a tenth of the sample. Sequencing was done on a sample of a population of CD138-negative cells sorted from bone marrow. Interpreted using the paper, the cell subset or site label stands for: bone marrow mononuclear cells depleted of CD138+ plasma/myeloma cells by negative magnetic selection. These receptors originate from a donor over 35 with multiple myeloma.

About this clonotype itself: Since a far larger clone is one base different, this is likely a read error. The V and J genes are TRBV7-3 and TRBJ2-3, with D possibly being TRBD1 or TRBD2 (5 bases each). Germline-derived CDR1 and CDR2 are SGHTA and FQGTGA. The CDR3 covers 13 residues. The CDR3 nucleotides are TGTGCCAGCAGCTTGTCTAGCACAGGTACGCAGTATTTT. Translation gives CASSLSSTGTQYF.

This clonotype was recorded only once. V and J are TRBV2 and TRBJ2-3; D is uncertain. Germline CDR1 and CDR2: SNHLY and FYNNEI. This CDR3 comprises 14 residues. V was cut by 6 bases and J by 4 bases, with 14 bases left in between. The CDR3 region has the DNA TGTGCCAGCAGCTGGCATCGTCGCTCAGATACGCAGTATTTT. Protein product: CASSWHRRSDTQYF.

This clonotype is a singleton in its sample. Given a much more abundant clone one base away, this may be a read error. J is TRBJ2-1 and V is TRBV5-4; 9 bases are a match to TRBD2. Germline V gene data show CDR1 as SGHNT and CDR2 as YYREEE (reference sequence). The CDR3 extends over 16 amino acids. CDR3 sequence reads: CASGLRAGLANNEQFF. As DNA, the CDR3 is TGTGCCAGCGGCTTGCGGGCTGGACTAGCGAACAATGAGCAGTTCTTC.

Many counts were recorded for this clonotype. The rearrangement uses TRBV7-2 and TRBJ2-1; 7 nucleotides line up with TRBD2. The trim removed 0 bases at V and 6 bases at J, leaving 2 bases unmatched. CDR3 length equals 14 residues. From germline, CDR1 is SGHTA and CDR2 FQGNSA. The CDR3 nucleotides are TGTGCCAGCAGCTTAGCGGCGGGAGCCAATGAGCAGTTCTTC. Its protein product is CASSLAAGANEQFF. The full variable domain, rest sourced from reference TRBV7-2 and TRBJ2-1, is GAGVSQSPSNKVTEKGKDVELRCDPISGHTALYWYRQSLGQGLEFLIYFQGNSAPDKSGLPSDRFSAERTGGSVSTLTIQRTQQEDSAVYLCASSLAAGANEQFFGPGTRLTVL.

Only a few counts were recorded for this clonotype. The chain combines TRBV20-1 with TRBJ2-5, with no clear D. V dropped 2 bases and J dropped 4 bases, with 5 bases sitting between them. The germline V gene encodes CDR1 DFQATT and CDR2 SNEGSKA (reference sequence). This CDR3 is built from 11 residues. CDR3 protein: CSARLGETQYF. The CDR3 DNA reads TGCAGTGCTAGACTTGGAGAGACCCAGTACTTC.

This clonotype was seen repeatedly, ten times or more. The chain employs TRBV28 and TRBJ2-1, with 7 bases identical to TRBD2. The length of the CDR3 is 14 residues. The germline gives CDR1 MDHEN, CDR2 SYDVKM. The V gene end was trimmed by 4 bases and the J gene end by 2 bases; junction bases not matched to a gene: 2. In DNA, the CDR3 is TGTGCCAGCAGTTCCAGCGGGACCTACAATGAGCAGTTCTTC. Its translation: CASSSSGTYNEQFF.

This clonotype was picked up many times. CDR3 nucleotide sequence: TGTGCCAGCAGCCCCCTCCTCCAGCGGGGGACCTCCTACGAGCAGTACTTC. It codes for CASSPLLQRGTSYEQYF. The chain joins TRBV11-2 to TRBJ2-7, with TRBD2 matching 8 bases. Germline V gene lookup returns CDR1 SGHAT and CDR2 FQNNGV. The trim removed 5 bases at V and 0 bases at J, leaving 12 bases unmatched. The CDR3 is 17 residues long. Full variable domain (outside the CDR3, taken from reference TRBV11-2 and TRBJ2-7): EAGVAQSPRYKIIEKRQSVAFWCNPISGHATLYWYQQILGQGPKLLIQFQNNGVVDDSQLPKDRFSAERLKGVDSTLKIQPAKLEDSAVYLCASSPLLQRGTSYEQYFGPGTRLTVT.

This clonotype was detected only a few times. A much larger clone differs by one base, so this may be a read error. V usage is TRBV9 and J usage is TRBJ1-1, with unresolved D. The CDR3 runs to 13 residues. Germline lookup yields CDR1 SGDLS and CDR2 YYNGEE. This CDR3 reads CTSSVADRTEAFF. The CDR3 region has the DNA TGTACCAGCAGCGTAGCGGATAGGACTGAAGCTTTCTTT.

Many counts were recorded for this clonotype. The chain employs TRBV12-3 or TRBV12-4 and TRBJ2-1, with 8 bases matching TRBD1. The V gene end was trimmed by 6 bases and the J gene end by 0 bases; junction bases not matched to a gene: 4. The CDR3 extends over 15 amino acids. CDR3 sequence (DNA): TGTGCCAGCAGGACGGGACAGGACTCCTACAATGAGCAGTTCTTC. Encoded protein: CASRTGQDSYNEQFF.

V is TRBV29-1 and J is TRBJ2-5; TRBD2 agrees at 9 bases. J gave up 5 bases and V 8 bases, and 3 bases lay outside the gene matches. This CDR3 region has 11 residues. The germline V gene encodes CDR1 SQVTM and CDR2 ANQGSEA. The CDR3 spells CSTGLAETQYF. CDR3 coding DNA: TGCAGCACTGGACTAGCGGAGACCCAGTACTTC.

With respect to this clonotype: The junction shows a germline mismatch at one end, possibly a read error. V gene TRBV5-1 combines with J gene TRBJ2-1, with a tentative D call TRBD1 (5 bases). The V gene's germline CDR1 is SGHRS and CDR2 YFSETQ. The CDR3 is 15 residues long. The CDR3 protein is CASSLGTRDSNGQFF. CDR3 bases: TGCGCCAGCAGCTTGGGGACCAGGGATTCCAATGGGCAGTTCTTC.

The CDR3 sequence is CSERAGGHNEQYF. In DNA form, the CDR3 reads TGCAGCGAGAGGGCAGGGGGCCACAATGAGCAGTACTTC. This rearrangement joins TRBV29-1 to TRBJ2-1; 8 nucleotides line up with TRBD1. Near its end, the DNA agrees better with TRBJ2-7, so the J call may be wrong. Per the germline V gene, CDR1 is SQVTM and CDR2 is ANQGSEA. The CDR3 contains 13 residues.

This clonotype is medium-sized within its sample. The chain is built from TRBV11-3 and TRBJ2-1; 8 positions match TRBD2. The germline gives CDR1 SGHNT, CDR2 YENEEA. This CDR3 comprises 15 residues. Losses at the gene ends were 5 bases for V and 5 bases for J; bases not matched to a gene: 8. DNA for the CDR3: TGTGCCAGCAGCCCAGGGACTAGGGGGGACAATGAGCAGTTCTTC. This encodes CASSPGTRGDNEQFF.

This clonotype appeared many times. The V and J genes are TRBV21-1 and TRBJ1-4; TRBD1 reflects the table's D call only, with no check against the DNA. TRBV21-1 has pseudogene status. CDR3 size: 16 residues. DNA of the CDR3: TGTGCCAGCAGCAAAAATGGGGGACAGGGGTTCGAAAAACTGTTTTTT. Amino acid sequence: CASSKNGGQGFEKLFF.